This T cell receptor (beta chain) was sequenced during a study of blood T cell repertoires in COVID-19. Looked up from germline, CDR1 is ENHRY and CDR2 is SYGVKD. V lost 4 bases and J lost 7, with 12 bases in between. The CDR3 is 13 residues long. This clone appeared once. Clones were read by immunoSEQ multiplex PCR, and TCRdb kept only the in-frame ones, dropping some. The table includes over 250,000 clones, about 80% detected once. Material: peripheral blood. The receptor's source is a woman at least 80 years old with acute or convalescent COVID-19. V is TRBV10-3 and J is TRBJ2-3, with D perhaps matching TRBD2 (6 bases). CDR3 sequence (DNA): TGTGCCATCAGTGGTCCGGCGGGGAATACGCAGTATTTT. Translation: CAISGPAGNTQYF.